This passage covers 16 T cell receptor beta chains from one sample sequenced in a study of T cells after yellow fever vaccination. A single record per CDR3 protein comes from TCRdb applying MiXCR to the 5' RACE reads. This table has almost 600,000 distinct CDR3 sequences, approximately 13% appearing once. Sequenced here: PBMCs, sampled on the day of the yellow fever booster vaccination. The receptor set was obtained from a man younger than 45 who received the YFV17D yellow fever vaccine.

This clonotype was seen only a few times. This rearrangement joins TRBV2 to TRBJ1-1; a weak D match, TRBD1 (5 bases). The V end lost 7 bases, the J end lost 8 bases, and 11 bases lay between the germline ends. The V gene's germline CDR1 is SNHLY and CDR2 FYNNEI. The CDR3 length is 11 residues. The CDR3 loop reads CASTGTLEAFF. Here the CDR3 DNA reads TGTGCCAGCACTGGGACCTTGGAAGCTTTCTTT.

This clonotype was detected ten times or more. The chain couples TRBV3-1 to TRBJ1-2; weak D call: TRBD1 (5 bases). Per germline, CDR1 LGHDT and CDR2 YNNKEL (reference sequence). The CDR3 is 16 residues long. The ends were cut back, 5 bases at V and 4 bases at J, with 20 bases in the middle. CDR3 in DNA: TGTGCCAGCAGCGGGGCTTACAGGAGCCGACTCTATGGCTACACCTTC. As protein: CASSGAYRSRLYGYTF.

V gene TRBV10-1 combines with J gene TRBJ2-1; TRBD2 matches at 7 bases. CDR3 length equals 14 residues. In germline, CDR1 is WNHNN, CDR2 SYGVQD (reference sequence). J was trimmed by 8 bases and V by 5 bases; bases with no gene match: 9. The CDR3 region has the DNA TGCGCCAGCAGTCCCGACCTAGCGGCTTATGAGCAGTTCTTC. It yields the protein CASSPDLAAYEQFF.

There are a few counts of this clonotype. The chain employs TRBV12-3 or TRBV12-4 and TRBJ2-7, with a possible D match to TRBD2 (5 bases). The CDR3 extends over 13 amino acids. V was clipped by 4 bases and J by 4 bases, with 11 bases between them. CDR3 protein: CASSSGNLYEQYF. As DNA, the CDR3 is TGTGCCAGCAGTTCGGGGAACCTTTACGAGCAGTACTTC.

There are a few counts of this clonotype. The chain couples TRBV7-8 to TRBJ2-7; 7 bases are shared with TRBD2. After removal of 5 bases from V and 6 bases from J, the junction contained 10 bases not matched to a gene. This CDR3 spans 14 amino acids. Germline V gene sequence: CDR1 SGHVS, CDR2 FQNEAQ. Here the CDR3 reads CASSVGLTTTEQYF. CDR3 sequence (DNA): TGTGCCAGCAGCGTGGGACTAACAACCACCGAGCAGTACTTC.

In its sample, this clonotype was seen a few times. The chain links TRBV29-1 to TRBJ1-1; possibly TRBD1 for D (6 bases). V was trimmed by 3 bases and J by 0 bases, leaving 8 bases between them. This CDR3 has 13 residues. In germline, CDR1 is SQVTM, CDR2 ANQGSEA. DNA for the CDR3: TGCAGCGTTGAGGGGGCGGTGAACACTGAAGCTTTCTTT. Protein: CSVEGAVNTEAFF.

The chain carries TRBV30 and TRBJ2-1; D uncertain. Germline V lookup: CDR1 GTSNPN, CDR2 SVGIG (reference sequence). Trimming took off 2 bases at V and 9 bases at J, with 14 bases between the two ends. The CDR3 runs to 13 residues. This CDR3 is CAWSWQPGTEQFF. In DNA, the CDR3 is TGTGCCTGGAGTTGGCAGCCAGGAACTGAGCAGTTCTTC.

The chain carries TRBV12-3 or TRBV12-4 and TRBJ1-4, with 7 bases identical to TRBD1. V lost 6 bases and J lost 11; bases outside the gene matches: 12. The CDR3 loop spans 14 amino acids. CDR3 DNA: TGTGCCAGCAGCCGAGACGGGACAGTGAAGAAACTGTTTTTT. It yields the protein CASSRDGTVKKLFF.

The CDR3 spells CASSHYPGGNNYGYTF. CDR3 DNA sequence: TGTGCCAGCAGCCACTACCCAGGAGGGAATAACTATGGCTACACCTTC. The rearrangement joins TRBV6-1 to TRBJ1-2; no firm D call. The CDR3 spans 16 residues. Trimming removed 6 bases from V and 1 base from J, with 18 bases in between. The germline gives CDR1 MNHNS, CDR2 SASEGT.

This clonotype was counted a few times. The CDR3 DNA reads as TGTGCCAGCAGGATTGGGGGGCGCCCGGCTTTCTTT. Protein: CASRIGGRPAFF. The chain uses TRBV28 and TRBJ1-1, with D possibly being TRBD1 (6 bases). Trimming took 6 bases from V and 11 from J, leaving 16 bases between them. The CDR3 contains 12 residues. The germline gives CDR1 MDHEN, CDR2 SYDVKM.

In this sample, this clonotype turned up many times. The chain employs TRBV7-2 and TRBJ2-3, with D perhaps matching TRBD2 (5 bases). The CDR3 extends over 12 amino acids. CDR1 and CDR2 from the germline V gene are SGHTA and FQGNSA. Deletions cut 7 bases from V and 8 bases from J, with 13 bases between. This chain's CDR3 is CASNANRGTQYF. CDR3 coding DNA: TGTGCCAGCAACGCGAATCGGGGTACGCAGTATTTT.

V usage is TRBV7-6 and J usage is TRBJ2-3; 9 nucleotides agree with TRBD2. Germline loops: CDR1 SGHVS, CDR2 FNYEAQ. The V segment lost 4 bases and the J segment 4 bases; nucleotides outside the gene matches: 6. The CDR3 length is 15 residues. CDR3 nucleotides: TGTGCCAGCAGCTCGATAGCGGGAGTCTCAGATACGCAGTATTTT. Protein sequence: CASSSIAGVSDTQYF.

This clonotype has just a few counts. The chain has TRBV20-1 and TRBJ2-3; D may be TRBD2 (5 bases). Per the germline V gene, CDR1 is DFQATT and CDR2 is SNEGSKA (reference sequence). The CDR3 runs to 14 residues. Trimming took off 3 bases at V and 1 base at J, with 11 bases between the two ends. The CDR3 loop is CSASVLRGTDTQYF. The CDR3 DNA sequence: TGCAGTGCTAGCGTCTTGCGGGGCACAGATACGCAGTATTTT.

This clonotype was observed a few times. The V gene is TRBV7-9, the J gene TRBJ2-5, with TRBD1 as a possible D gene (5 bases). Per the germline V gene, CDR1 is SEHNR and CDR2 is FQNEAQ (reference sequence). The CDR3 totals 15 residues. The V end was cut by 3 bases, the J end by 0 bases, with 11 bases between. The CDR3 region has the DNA TGTGCCAGCAGCTTTGGTGACAGTAACCAAGAGACCCAGTACTTC. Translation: CASSFGDSNQETQYF.

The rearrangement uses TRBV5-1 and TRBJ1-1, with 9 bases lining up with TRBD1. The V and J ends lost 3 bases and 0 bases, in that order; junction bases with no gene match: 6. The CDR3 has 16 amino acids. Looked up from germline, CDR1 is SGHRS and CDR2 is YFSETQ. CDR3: CASSSYRGRVNTEAFF. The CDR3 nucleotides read TGCGCCAGCAGCTCCTACAGGGGGCGGGTGAACACTGAAGCTTTCTTT.

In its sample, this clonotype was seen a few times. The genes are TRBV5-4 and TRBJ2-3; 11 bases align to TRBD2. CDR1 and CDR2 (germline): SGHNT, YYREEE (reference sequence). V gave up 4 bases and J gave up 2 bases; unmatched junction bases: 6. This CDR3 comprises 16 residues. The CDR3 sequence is CASSSVAGGPTDTQYF. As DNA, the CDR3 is TGTGCCAGCAGCAGCGTAGCGGGAGGGCCCACAGATACGCAGTATTTT.